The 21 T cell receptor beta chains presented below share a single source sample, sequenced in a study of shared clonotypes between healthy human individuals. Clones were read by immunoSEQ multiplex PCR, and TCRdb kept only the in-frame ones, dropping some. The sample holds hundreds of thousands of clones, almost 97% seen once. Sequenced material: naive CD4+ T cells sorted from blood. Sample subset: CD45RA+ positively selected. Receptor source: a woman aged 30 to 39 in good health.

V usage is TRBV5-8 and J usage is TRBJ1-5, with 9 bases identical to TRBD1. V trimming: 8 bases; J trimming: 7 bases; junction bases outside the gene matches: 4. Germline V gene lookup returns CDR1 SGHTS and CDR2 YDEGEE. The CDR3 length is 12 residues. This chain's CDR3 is CASRTGEQPQHF. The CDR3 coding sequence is TGTGCCAGTAGGACAGGGGAACAGCCCCAGCATTTT.

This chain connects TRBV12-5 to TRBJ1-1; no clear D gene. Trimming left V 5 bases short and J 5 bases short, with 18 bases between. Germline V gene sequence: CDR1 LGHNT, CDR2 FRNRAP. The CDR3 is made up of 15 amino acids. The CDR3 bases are TGTGCTAGTGGTACGGGAAGGGCCTGGGATACTGAAGCTTTCTTT. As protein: CASGTGRAWDTEAFF. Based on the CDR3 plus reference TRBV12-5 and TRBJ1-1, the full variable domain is DARVTQTPRHKVTEMGQEVTMRCQPILGHNTVFWYRQTMMQGLELLAYFRNRAPLDDSGMPKDRFSAEMPDATLATLKIQPSEPRDSAVYFCASGTGRAWDTEAFFGQGTRLTVV.

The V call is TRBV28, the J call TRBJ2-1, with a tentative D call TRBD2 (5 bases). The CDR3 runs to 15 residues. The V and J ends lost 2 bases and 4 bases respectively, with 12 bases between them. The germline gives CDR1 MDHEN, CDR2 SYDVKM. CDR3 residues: CASSLGGKLYNEQFF. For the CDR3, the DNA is TGTGCCAGCAGTTTAGGAGGAAAATTATACAATGAGCAGTTCTTC.

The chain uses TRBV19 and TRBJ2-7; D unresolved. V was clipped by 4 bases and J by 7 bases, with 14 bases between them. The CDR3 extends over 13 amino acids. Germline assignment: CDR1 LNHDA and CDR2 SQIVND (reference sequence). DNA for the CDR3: TGTGCCAGTAGTACCATCCCAGAAGAAGAGCAGTACTTC. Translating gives CASSTIPEEEQYF.

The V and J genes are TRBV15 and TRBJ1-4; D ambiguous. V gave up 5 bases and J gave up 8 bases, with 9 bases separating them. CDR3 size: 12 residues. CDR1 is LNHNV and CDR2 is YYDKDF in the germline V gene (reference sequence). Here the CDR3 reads CATSLASEKLFF. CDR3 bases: TGTGCCACCAGCCTTGCCAGCGAAAAACTGTTTTTT.

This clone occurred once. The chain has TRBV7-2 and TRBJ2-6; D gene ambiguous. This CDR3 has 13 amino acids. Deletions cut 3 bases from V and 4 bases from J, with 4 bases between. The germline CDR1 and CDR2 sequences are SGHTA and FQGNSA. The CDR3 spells CASSFPGANVLTF. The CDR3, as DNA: TGTGCCAGCAGCTTCCCCGGGGCCAACGTCCTGACTTTC.

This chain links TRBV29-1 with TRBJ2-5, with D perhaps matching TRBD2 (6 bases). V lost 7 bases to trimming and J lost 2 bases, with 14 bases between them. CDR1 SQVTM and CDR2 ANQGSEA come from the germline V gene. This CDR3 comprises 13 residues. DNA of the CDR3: TGCAGCGCCGAAGGAGGAGGGCAAGAGACCCAGTACTTC. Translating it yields CSAEGGGQETQYF.

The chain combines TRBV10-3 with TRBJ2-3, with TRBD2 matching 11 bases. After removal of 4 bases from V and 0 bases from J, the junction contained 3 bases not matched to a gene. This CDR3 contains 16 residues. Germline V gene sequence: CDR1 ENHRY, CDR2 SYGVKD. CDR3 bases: TGTGCCATCAGTGGGGGACTAGCGGCTAGCACAGATACGCAGTATTTT. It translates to CAISGGLAASTDTQYF.

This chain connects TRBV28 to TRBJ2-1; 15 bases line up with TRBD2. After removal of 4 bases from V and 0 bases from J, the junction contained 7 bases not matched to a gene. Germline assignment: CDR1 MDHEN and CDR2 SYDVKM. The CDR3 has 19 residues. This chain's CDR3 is CASSYQGLAGGSSYNEQFF. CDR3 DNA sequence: TGTGCCAGCAGTTATCAGGGACTAGCGGGAGGCAGCTCCTACAATGAGCAGTTCTTC.

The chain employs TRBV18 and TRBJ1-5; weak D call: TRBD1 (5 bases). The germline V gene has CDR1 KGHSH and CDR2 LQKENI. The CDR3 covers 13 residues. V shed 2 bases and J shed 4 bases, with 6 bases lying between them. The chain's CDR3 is CASSPEGNQPQHF. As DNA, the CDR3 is TGTGCCAGCTCACCAGAGGGGAATCAGCCCCAGCATTTT.

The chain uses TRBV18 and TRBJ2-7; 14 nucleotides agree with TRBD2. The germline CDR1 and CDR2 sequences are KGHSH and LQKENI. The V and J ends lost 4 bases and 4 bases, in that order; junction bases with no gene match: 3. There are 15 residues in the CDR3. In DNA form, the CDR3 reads TGTGCCAGCTCACGCGGGACTAGCGGGAGTTACGAGCAGTACTTC. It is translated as CASSRGTSGSYEQYF.

The CDR3 loop reads CASGPGQGNYGYTF. CDR3 sequence (DNA): TGTGCTAGTGGTCCGGGACAGGGTAACTATGGCTACACCTTC. The chain uses TRBV12-5 and TRBJ1-2; 9 bases line up with TRBD1. V lost 5 bases, J lost 1 base, and 2 bases stayed unmatched. The CDR3 sequence is 14 residues long. Germline assignment: CDR1 LGHNT and CDR2 FRNRAP.

In DNA form, the CDR3 reads TGTGCCAGCAGAGAACATGGCCCAGATACGCAGTATTTT. As protein: CASREHGPDTQYF. The genes are TRBV28 and TRBJ2-3; D is unclear. Germline V gives CDR1 MDHEN, CDR2 SYDVKM. The CDR3 has 13 residues. V gave up 6 bases and J gave up 4 bases, with 11 bases separating them. Full variable domain (outside the CDR3, taken from reference TRBV28 and TRBJ2-3): DVKVTQSSRYLVKRTGEKVFLECVQDMDHENMFWYRQDPGLGLRLIYFSYDVKMKEKGDIPEGYSVSREKKERFSLILESASTNQTSMYLCASREHGPDTQYFGPGTRLTVL.

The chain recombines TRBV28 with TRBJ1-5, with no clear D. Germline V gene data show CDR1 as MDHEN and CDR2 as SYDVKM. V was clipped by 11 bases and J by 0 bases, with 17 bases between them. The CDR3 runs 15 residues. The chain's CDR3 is CASIEGFNSNQPQHF. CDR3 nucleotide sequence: TGTGCCTCAATTGAGGGATTCAATAGCAATCAGCCCCAGCATTTT.

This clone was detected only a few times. CDR3 DNA: TGTGCCAGCAAGAGTGGAGGCACTGAAGCTTTCTTT. Translated: CASKSGGTEAFF. The V gene is TRBV28, the J gene TRBJ1-1, with D hard to call. Trimming pared 7 bases from V and 4 bases from J, leaving 10 bases between. Germline lookup yields CDR1 MDHEN and CDR2 SYDVKM. The CDR3 covers 12 residues.

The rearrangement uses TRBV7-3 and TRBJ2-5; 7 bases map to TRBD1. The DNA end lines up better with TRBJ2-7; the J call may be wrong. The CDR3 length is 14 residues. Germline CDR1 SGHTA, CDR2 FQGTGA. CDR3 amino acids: CASSGMGQYYEQYF. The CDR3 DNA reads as TGTGCCAGCAGCGGGATGGGACAGTACTACGAGCAGTACTTC.

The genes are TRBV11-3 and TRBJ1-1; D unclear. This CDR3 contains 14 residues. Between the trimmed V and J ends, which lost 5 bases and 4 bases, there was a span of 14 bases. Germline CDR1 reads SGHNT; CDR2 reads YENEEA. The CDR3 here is CASSPRAGSTEAFF. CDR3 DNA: TGTGCCAGCAGCCCGAGAGCGGGGAGCACTGAAGCTTTCTTT.

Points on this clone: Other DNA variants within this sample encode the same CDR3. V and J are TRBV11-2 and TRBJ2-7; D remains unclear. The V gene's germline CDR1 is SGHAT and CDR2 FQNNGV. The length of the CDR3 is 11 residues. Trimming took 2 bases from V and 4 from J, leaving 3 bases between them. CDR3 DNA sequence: TGTGCCAGCAGCTTATTGTACGAGCAGTACTTC. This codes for CASSLLYEQYF.

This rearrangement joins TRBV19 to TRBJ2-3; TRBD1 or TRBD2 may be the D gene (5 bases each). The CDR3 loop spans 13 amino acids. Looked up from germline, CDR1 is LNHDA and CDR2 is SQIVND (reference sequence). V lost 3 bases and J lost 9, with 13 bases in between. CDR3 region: CASSIKGWDTQYF. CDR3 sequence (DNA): TGTGCCAGTAGTATCAAGGGTTGGGACACGCAGTATTTT.

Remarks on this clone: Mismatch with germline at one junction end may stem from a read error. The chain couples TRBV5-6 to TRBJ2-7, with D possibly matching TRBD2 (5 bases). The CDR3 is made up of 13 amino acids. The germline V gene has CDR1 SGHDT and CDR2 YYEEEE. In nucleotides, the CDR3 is TGTGCCAGCAGCCCTCGTAGGGAGACCCCAGGCGTCTTC. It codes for CASSPRRETPGVF.

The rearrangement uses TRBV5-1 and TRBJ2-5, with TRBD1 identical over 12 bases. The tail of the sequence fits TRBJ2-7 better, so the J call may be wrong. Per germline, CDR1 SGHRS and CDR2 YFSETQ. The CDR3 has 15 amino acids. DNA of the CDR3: TGCGCCAGCACCGGGACAGGGGGCGTGTCACACGAGCAGTACTTC. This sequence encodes CASTGTGGVSHEQYF.